This passage covers 5 T cell receptor beta chains from one sample sequenced in a study of blood T cell repertoires in COVID-19. Clones were read by immunoSEQ multiplex PCR, and TCRdb kept only the in-frame ones, dropping some. Here the sample spans tens of thousands of clones, roughly 84% being singletons. The sequencing sample was made of peripheral blood. All receptors derive from a woman aged 45 to 65 with acute or convalescent COVID-19.

Judged by abundance, this clone is medium-sized (0.01 to 0.1%). Other DNA sequences in this specimen translate into the identical CDR3. The gene calls are TRBV10-3 and TRBJ1-1; the D is unclear. The CDR3 sequence is 12 residues long. Germline CDR1 ENHRY, CDR2 SYGVKD. V was cut by 4 bases and J by 1 base, with 4 bases left in between. CDR3 coding DNA: TGTGCCATCAGTGGCGGGAACACTGAAGCTTTCTTT. This translates into CAISGGNTEAFF.

This chain joins TRBV7-2 and TRBJ1-1, with D tentatively TRBD1 (6 bases). Germline V CDR1 and CDR2: SGHTA, FQGNSA. The CDR3 runs 12 residues. Trimming removed 4 bases at V and 7 bases at J, with 10 bases between. The CDR3 DNA reads TGTGCCAGCAGCTCAGGGGCAGTTGAAGCTTTCTTT. Protein product: CASSSGAVEAFF.

The chain uses TRBV19 and TRBJ2-3; 7 nucleotides agree with TRBD2. Germline CDR1 and CDR2: LNHDA and SQIVND (reference sequence). CDR3 length equals 23 residues. After removal of 4 bases from V and 1 base from J, the junction contained 29 bases not matched to a gene. The CDR3 DNA is TGTGCCAGTAGTACCACTCCGATGGGCCAGCGGGCGTTTGTAGCGGGTCGCACAGATACGCAGTATTTT. Its protein is CASSTTPMGQRAFVAGRTDTQYF.

This clone was seen only a few times. V is TRBV2 and J is TRBJ1-6; D uncertain. Germline CDR1 and CDR2: SNHLY and FYNNEI. V dropped 5 bases and J dropped 13 bases, with 9 bases sitting between them. The CDR3 is 11 amino acids. The CDR3 nucleotides read TGTGCCAGCAGTTACCAGGTTCCCCTCCACTTT. Its protein is CASSYQVPLHF.

The chain is built from TRBV3-1 (or the pseudogene TRBV3-2) and TRBJ2-3; tentatively, D is TRBD2 (6 bases). Between the trimmed V and J ends, which lost 4 bases and 5 bases, there was a span of 10 bases. This CDR3 region has 13 residues. CDR1 is LGHDT and CDR2 is YNNKEL in the germline V gene (reference sequence). Here the CDR3 DNA reads TGTGCCAGCAGCCGACTAGTGGGAGATACGCAGTATTTT. This encodes CASSRLVGDTQYF.